The clone carrying this T cell receptor beta chain was counted only a few times. The antigen is not known. The data were obtained in a study of beta chain features in type 1 diabetes. Regarding the study as a whole: All four CD4+ subsets of Type 1 diabetes patients contained TCRB CDR3s that were moderately but significantly shorter.

V lost 5 bases and J lost 0, with 11 bases in between. Germline assignment: CDR1 MNHEY and CDR2 SMNVEV (reference sequence). This CDR3 is 15 amino acids long. All of the isolated RNA was reverse transcribed, so expressed TCRB transcripts were sequenced. TCRdb's copy holds only in-frame clones and misses some; the assay was immunoSEQ multiplex PCR. The sample has 600,000 to 650,000 clones, roughly a sixth seen once. A single heparinised draw of about 100 mL on average was taken per donor. The clonotype originates from a man younger than 30 in good health. The sequencing sample was made of naive CD4+ T cells from blood. The chain joins TRBV27 to TRBJ1-5; D is undetermined. The CDR3 sequence is CASSLVGNSNQPQHF. The CDR3 nucleotides are TGTGCCAGCAGTCTTGTCGGGAATAGCAATCAGCCCCAGCATTTT.